The 20 T cell receptor beta chains listed next were all sequenced from one sample in a study of blood T cell repertoires in COVID-19 (dated by TCRdb to the early 2020s). Libraries were built with the immunoSEQ multiplex PCR assay. Held by TCRdb, this immuneACCESS table contains in-frame sequences only and omits some clones. Under half of the omission traces to an unresolved V gene where checked; the cause of the rest is unknown. The sample data list about 380,000 clones, and around 89% of these were observed just once. The leading ten clones occupy 0.9% to 1.5% of the sample. Sequencing was performed on PBMCs or T cells enriched from blood (not recorded which). These receptors all come from a woman between 18 and 29 years old who had recovered from COVID-19.

The count of this clone is one. The chain links TRBV19 to TRBJ1-1; the D gene is possibly TRBD1 (5 bases). Trimming removed 0 bases from V and 3 bases from J, with 11 bases in between. Germline V gene lookup returns CDR1 LNHDA and CDR2 SQIVND (reference sequence). There are 15 residues in the CDR3. The CDR3 nucleotides read TGTGCCAGTAGTATAGACGGCAGGGAAGACACTGAAGCTTTCTTT. It translates to CASSIDGREDTEAFF.

This chain connects TRBV24-1 to TRBJ1-6; 7 bases map to TRBD1. Trimming cost V 4 bases and J 15 bases; bases outside gene matches: 8. The CDR3 is made up of 13 amino acids. Germline V gene data show CDR1 as KGHDR and CDR2 as SFDVKD. In DNA, the CDR3 is TGTGCCACCAGTGAACCGGACAGGAAGAACCTCCACTTT. Its translation is CATSEPDRKNLHF.

The chain uses TRBV7-9 and TRBJ1-4; tentative D call: TRBD1 (5 bases). V shed 4 bases and J shed 6 bases, with 15 bases lying between them. The germline V gene encodes CDR1 SEHNR and CDR2 FQNEAQ (reference sequence). CDR3 length equals 15 residues. The CDR3 sequence: CASSSTDRAYEKLFF. The DNA for the CDR3 is TGTGCCAGCAGCTCTACCGACAGAGCTTATGAAAAACTGTTTTTT.

The chain has TRBV29-1 and TRBJ2-1; TRBD2 aligns across 11 bases. This CDR3 contains 14 residues. Germline V gene lookup returns CDR1 SQVTM and CDR2 ANQGSEA. Trimming removed 6 bases from V and 4 bases from J; junction bases left unmatched: 5. CDR3 amino acids: CSVSGTSGYNEQFF. The CDR3 DNA is TGCAGCGTCTCCGGGACTAGCGGTTACAATGAGCAGTTCTTC.

The gene calls are TRBV11-3 and TRBJ2-2, with D unclear. The CDR3 has 13 amino acids. V lost 1 base, J lost 4 bases, and 4 bases lay in between. Germline CDR1 is SGHNT and CDR2 is YENEEA. In DNA, the CDR3 is TGTGCCAGCAGCTTAGTTAGCACCGGGGAGCTGTTTTTT. Translation: CASSLVSTGELFF.

The rearrangement joins TRBV11-2 to TRBJ2-2, with 7 bases fitting TRBD1. Germline loops: CDR1 SGHAT, CDR2 FQNNGV. The CDR3 loop spans 18 amino acids. Trimming at V came to 0 bases and at J to 2 bases, leaving 9 bases not matched to a gene. The CDR3 bases are TGTGCCAGCAGCTTAGATACTATGGACAGGAAAAACACCGGGGAGCTGTTTTTT. Its protein product is CASSLDTMDRKNTGELFF.

V and J are TRBV29-1 and TRBJ1-1; 7 bases agree with TRBD1. The CDR3 has 14 residues. Germline lookup yields CDR1 SQVTM and CDR2 ANQGSEA. V gave up 4 bases and J gave up 8 bases; unmatched junction bases: 13. CDR3 loop: CSVVGGTGRVEAFF. CDR3 sequence (DNA): TGCAGCGTTGTAGGGGGCACGGGTAGGGTGGAAGCTTTCTTT.

The chain carries TRBV3-1 (or the pseudogene TRBV3-2) and TRBJ1-4, with 8 bases that match TRBD1. The CDR3 sequence is 15 residues long. The germline gives CDR1 LGHDT, CDR2 YNNKEL (reference sequence). The junction had 2 bases not matched to a gene; V was cut back by 2 bases and J by 3 bases. The CDR3 nucleotides are TGTGCCAGCAGCCAAATGGACAGGGCTAATGAAAAACTGTTTTTT. Protein sequence: CASSQMDRANEKLFF.

The chain links TRBV6-5 to TRBJ1-4; 8 nucleotides agree with TRBD1. The CDR3 spans 14 residues. Trimming removed 5 bases from V and 7 bases from J; junction bases left unmatched: 6. CDR1 MNHEY and CDR2 SVGAGI come from the germline V gene. CDR3 sequence: CASSNTGGSEKLFF. CDR3 nucleotides: TGTGCCAGCAGTAACACAGGGGGTAGTGAAAAACTGTTTTTT.

V gene TRBV4-2 combines with J gene TRBJ2-3; TRBD1 might be the D (5 bases). The germline gives CDR1 LGHNA, CDR2 YNFKEQ. Trimming stripped 0 bases from V and 6 bases from J, with 16 bases between. The CDR3 has 16 amino acids. The CDR3 loop reads CASSQDQGDLGDTQYF. The CDR3 DNA reads TGTGCCAGCAGCCAAGATCAAGGGGATTTGGGGGATACGCAGTATTTT.

The chain links TRBV7-2 to TRBJ2-7; D gene unclear. This CDR3 contains 12 residues. Germline CDR1 reads SGHTA; CDR2 reads FQGNSA. Trimming took off 1 base at V and 5 bases at J, with 6 bases between the two ends. The CDR3 sequence is CASSLERDEQYF. CDR3 coding DNA: TGTGCCAGCAGCTTAGAAAGAGACGAGCAGTACTTC.

The V and J genes are TRBV4-1 and TRBJ2-2; D might be TRBD2 (5 bases). The ends were cut back, 3 bases at V and 2 bases at J, with 10 bases in the middle. Germline loops: CDR1 MGHRA, CDR2 YSYEKL. This CDR3 is 15 amino acids long. The DNA of the CDR3 is TGCGCCAGCAGCCATCCCCGGGGAAACACCGGGGAGCTGTTTTTT. This gives the protein CASSHPRGNTGELFF.

V and J are TRBV7-2 and TRBJ1-1; tentatively, D is TRBD1 (5 bases). Germline loops: CDR1 SGHTA, CDR2 FQGNSA. Trimming left V 5 bases short and J 4 bases short, with 14 bases between. The CDR3 is made up of 14 amino acids. CDR3 region: CASSEQGGGTEAFF. CDR3 in DNA: TGTGCCAGCAGCGAGCAGGGCGGGGGCACTGAAGCTTTCTTT.

The chain combines TRBV4-1 with TRBJ1-1, with D hard to call. CDR1 and CDR2 from the germline V gene are MGHRA and YSYEKL. CDR3 length equals 16 residues. V was cut by 1 base and J by 0 bases, with 12 bases left in between. The CDR3 sequence: CASSQGRGSMNTEAFF. CDR3 sequence (DNA): TGCGCCAGCAGCCAAGGTAGAGGCAGCATGAACACTGAAGCTTTCTTT.

V gene TRBV12-3 or TRBV12-4 combines with J gene TRBJ1-5; D is uncertain. Trimming removed 3 bases from V and 6 bases from J, with 9 bases in between. The CDR3 has 13 amino acids. The CDR3 coding sequence is TGTGCCAGCAGTTTTGAACGGGGTCAGCCCCAGCATTTT. Translation gives CASSFERGQPQHF.

The V call is TRBV9, the J call TRBJ1-4, with D unclear. CDR3 size: 14 residues. CDR1 SGDLS and CDR2 YYNGEE come from the germline V gene. V was shortened by 6 bases and J by 5 bases, with 14 bases between the two germline ends. The DNA of the CDR3 is TGTGCCAGCACCTCCCGGGAGCAGAATGAAAAACTGTTTTTT. The encoded protein is CASTSREQNEKLFF.

As to this clone: The sample has other DNA sequences that encode this CDR3 too. The rearrangement uses TRBV6-4 and TRBJ1-1; no clear D gene. The CDR3 runs to 13 residues. Trimming removed 3 bases at V and 5 bases at J, with 10 bases between. Germline loops: CDR1 MRHNA, CDR2 SNTAGT. The CDR3 here is CASSEGRGTEAFF. In DNA form, the CDR3 reads TGTGCCAGCAGTGAAGGGAGAGGGACTGAAGCTTTCTTT.

The rearrangement uses TRBV6-2 or TRBV6-3 and TRBJ2-5, with D perhaps matching TRBD2 (5 bases). The CDR3 extends over 14 amino acids. The V end was cut by 0 bases, the J end by 5 bases, with 10 bases between. Germline V gene data show CDR1 as MNHEY and CDR2 as SVGEGT. In nucleotides, the CDR3 is TGTGCCAGCAGTTACTCGTTAGGAGGTGAGACCCAGTACTTC. Amino acids: CASSYSLGGETQYF.

CDR3 in DNA: TGTGCCAGCAGCCAATATGCAGGGGGCTTGGATTCACCCCTCCACTTT. Amino acids: CASSQYAGGLDSPLHF. This chain joins TRBV3-1 (or the pseudogene TRBV3-2) and TRBJ1-6; 8 bases are shared with TRBD1. V lost 2 bases, J lost 8 bases, and 8 bases stayed unmatched. CDR3 length: 16 amino acids. The germline V gene encodes CDR1 LGHDT and CDR2 YNNKEL (reference sequence).

The chain combines TRBV2 with TRBJ2-1, with D tentatively TRBD1 (5 bases). Looked up from germline, CDR1 is SNHLY and CDR2 is FYNNEI. The CDR3 sequence is 16 residues long. Trimming removed 1 base at V and 9 bases at J, with 19 bases between. The DNA of the CDR3 is TGTGCCAGCAGTGAAGACGCCCAGCCCTCAGGGTTTGAGCAGTTCTTC. This sequence encodes CASSEDAQPSGFEQFF.